This TCR beta chain was sequenced in a study of a mutant IDH1 vaccine in newly diagnosed glioma. Study summary: Beginning 4-6 weeks after radiotherapy alone, or with temozolomide cycles, vaccination took place.

Documented time point: week 47, end of study. All doses held 300 ug of mutant IDH1 20-mer peptide, with topical imiquimod. The patients received vaccinations eight times, in weeks 1, 3, 5, 7, 11, 15, 19 and 23. The donors had new WHO grade 3 or 4 astrocytomas; these were IDH1-mutant and ATRX-lost. Assay used: immunoSEQ multiplex PCR; TCRdb lists only in-frame clones, some missing. The sample has tens of thousands of clones, about 88% seen once. The CDR3 has 14 residues. V was pared by 4 bases and J by 3 bases, with 10 bases between. Germline CDR1 reads SGHRS; CDR2 reads YFSETQ. About this clone itself: Antigen specificity is unknown.

This sequence originates from a woman aged 25 to 39 with glioma. Some clones in this sample may be carry-over from other donors' samples. Sequenced material: PBMCs, taken from a glioma patient whose treatment included an IDH1 peptide vaccine. The rearrangement joins TRBV5-1 to TRBJ2-2; unclear D gene. This CDR3 reads CASSPELDTGELFF. CDR3 in DNA: TGCGCCAGCAGCCCGGAATTGGACACCGGGGAGCTGTTTTTT.